This section outlines one T cell receptor beta chain sequence together with its context. Its antigen remains unidentified. The sample is drawn from a study of regulatory T cells in long-lasting Graves disease. Time point denoted: newly diagnosed GD, antithyroid drugs for less than 3 months. Following extraction of RNA from PBMCs, that RNA was used to make the TCR library. The CDR3 spans 15 residues. J was trimmed by 3 bases and V by 5 bases; bases with no gene match: 8. CDR1 and CDR2 from the germline V gene are SGHTA and FQGNSA. CDR3-region Arm-PCR and iRepertoire HTBI primers produced the TCR beta libraries. Authors' analysis steps: Spanning all samples, the identified segments comprised approximately 60 TRBV and approximately 13 TRBJ. TCRdb re-called the multiplex PCR reads through MiXCR, storing one row per CDR3 protein. The V and J calls and clone size are TCRdb's, not the authors'. The table lists fewer than 550,000 distinct CDR3 sequences, 16% of them singletons.

Study results and caveats: Relative to new patients (around 1,000), persistent patients exhibited greater sharing of public clonotypes (more than 2,500). There was favoring of TRBV28, TRBJ1-2 and TRBJ2-5 in persistent disease.

These data also formed part of another study, on T cells in Graves' hyperthyroidism and ophthalmopathy. That paper states: Ophthalmopathy was identified by the model a median roughly 6.5 months ahead of onset.

The sequence came from a woman between 18 and 30 years old with Graves disease. Sample: peripheral blood mononuclear cells (PBMCs), taken at new diagnosis, from a patient treated with antithyroid drugs. The chain employs TRBV7-2 and TRBJ2-7; 9 bases fit TRBD2. The CDR3 loop is CASSTLAGRGYEQYF. The CDR3 DNA reads as TGTGCCAGCAGCACCCTAGCGGGGAGGGGCTACGAGCAGTACTTC.